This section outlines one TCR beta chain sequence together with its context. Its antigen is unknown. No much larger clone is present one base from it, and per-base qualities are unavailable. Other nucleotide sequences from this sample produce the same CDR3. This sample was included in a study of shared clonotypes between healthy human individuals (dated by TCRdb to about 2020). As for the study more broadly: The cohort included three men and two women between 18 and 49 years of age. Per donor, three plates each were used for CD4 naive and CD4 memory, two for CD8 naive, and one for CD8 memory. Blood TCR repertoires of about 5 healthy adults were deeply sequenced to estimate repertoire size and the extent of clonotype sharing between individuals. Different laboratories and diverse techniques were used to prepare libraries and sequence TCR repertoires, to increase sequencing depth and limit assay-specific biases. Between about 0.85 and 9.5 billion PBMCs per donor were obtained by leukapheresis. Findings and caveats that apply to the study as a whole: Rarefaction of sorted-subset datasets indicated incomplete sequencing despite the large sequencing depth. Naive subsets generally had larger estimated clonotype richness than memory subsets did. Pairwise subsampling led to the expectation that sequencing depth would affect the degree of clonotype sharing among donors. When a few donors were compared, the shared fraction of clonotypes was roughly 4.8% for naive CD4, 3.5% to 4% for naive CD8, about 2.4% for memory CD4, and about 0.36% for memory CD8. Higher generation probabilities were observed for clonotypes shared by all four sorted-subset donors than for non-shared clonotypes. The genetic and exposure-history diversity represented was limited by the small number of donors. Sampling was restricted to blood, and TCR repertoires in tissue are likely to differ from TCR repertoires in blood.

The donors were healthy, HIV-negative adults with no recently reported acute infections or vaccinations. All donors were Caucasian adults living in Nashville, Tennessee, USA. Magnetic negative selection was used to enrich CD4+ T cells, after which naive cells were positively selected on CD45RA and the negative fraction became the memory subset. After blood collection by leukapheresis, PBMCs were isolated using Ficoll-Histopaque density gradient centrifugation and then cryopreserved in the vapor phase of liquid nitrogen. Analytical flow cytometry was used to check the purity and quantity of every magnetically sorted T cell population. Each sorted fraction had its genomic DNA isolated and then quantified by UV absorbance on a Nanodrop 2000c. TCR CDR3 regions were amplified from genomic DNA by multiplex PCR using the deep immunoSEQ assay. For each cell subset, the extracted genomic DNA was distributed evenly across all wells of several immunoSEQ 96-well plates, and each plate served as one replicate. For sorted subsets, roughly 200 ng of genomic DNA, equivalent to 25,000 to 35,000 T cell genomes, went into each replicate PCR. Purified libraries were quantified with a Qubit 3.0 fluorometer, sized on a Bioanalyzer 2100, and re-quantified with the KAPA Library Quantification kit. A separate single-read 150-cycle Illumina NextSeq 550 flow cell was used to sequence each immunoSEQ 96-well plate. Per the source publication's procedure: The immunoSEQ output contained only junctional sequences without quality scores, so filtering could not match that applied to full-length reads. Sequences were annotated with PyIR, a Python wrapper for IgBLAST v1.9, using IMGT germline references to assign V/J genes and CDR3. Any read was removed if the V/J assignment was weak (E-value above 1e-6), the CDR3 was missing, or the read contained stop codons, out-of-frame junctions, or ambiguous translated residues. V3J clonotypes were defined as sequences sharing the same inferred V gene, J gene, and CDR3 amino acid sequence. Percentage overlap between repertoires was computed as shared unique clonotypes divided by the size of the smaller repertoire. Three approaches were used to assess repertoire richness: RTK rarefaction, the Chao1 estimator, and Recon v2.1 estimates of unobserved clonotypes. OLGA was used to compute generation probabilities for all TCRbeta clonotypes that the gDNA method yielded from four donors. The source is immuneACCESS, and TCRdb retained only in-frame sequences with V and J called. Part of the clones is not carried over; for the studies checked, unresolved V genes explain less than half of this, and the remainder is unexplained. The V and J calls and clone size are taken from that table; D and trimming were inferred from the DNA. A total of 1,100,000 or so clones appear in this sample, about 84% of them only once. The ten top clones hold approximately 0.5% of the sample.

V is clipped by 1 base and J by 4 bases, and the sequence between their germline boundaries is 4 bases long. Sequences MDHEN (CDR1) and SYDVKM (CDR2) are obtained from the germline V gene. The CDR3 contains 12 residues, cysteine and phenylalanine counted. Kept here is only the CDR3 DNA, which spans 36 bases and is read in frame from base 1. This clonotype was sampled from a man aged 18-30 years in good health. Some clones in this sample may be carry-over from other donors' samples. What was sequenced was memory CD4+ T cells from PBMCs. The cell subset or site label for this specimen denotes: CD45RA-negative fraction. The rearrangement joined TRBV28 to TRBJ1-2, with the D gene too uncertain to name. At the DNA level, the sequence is TGTGCCAGCAGTTTATCGGTCTATGGCTACACCTTC. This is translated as CASSLSVYGYTF.